This T cell receptor beta chain was identified in a study of cytomegalovirus exposure and HLA in healthy donors. Study findings and constraints: Several of the most significant clusters appeared linked to common viral pathogens, based on a later analysis. The investigators catalogued 150 to 200 TCR beta chains as cytomegalovirus-associated.

V dropped 0 bases and J dropped 3 bases, with 12 bases sitting between them. Looked up from germline, CDR1 is LNHNV and CDR2 is YYDKDF (reference sequence). The CDR3 has 16 residues. The PCR employed 60 Vbeta primers together with 13 Jbeta primers. Measured with immunoSEQ multiplex PCR; TCRdb has only the in-frame clones, and not every one. This sample has roughly 98,000 clones, with 75% to 85% found just once. This clone was observed once. The antigen is unknown. The sample consisted of PBMCs. This receptor was obtained from a man younger than 35 in good health and CMV-seropositive. The rearrangement uses TRBV15 and TRBJ2-1; D possibly corresponds to TRBD1 (5 bases). CDR3 residues: CATSRDQQGLYNEQFF. CDR3 coding DNA: TGTGCCACCAGCAGAGATCAGCAGGGCCTCTACAATGAGCAGTTCTTC.